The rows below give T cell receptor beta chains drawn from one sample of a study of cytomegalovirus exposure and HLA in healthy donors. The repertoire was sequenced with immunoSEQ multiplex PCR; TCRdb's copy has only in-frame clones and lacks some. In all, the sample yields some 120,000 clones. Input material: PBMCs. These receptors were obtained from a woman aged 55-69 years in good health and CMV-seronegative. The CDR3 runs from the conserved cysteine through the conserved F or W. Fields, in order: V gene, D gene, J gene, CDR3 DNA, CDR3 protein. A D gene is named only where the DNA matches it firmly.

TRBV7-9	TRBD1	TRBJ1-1	TGTGCCAGCAGCTTAGGGGACAGAAAAAACACTGAAGCTTTCTTT	CASSLGDRKNTEAFF
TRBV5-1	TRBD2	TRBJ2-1	TGCGCCAGCAGCAAAGGACTTGGGAGGGATGAGCAGTTCTTC	CASSKGLGRDEQFF
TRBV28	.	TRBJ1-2	TGTGCCAGCATGACGGAGTTCTATGGCTACACCTTC	CASMTEFYGYTF
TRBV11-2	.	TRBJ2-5	TGTGCCAGCAGCTTAGTGGGCAGAGAGACCCAGTACTTC	CASSLVGRETQYF
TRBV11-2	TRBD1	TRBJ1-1	TGTGCCAGCAGCCCCGGGACAGGGTTTGAAGCTTTCTTT	CASSPGTGFEAFF
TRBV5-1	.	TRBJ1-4	TGCGCCAGCAGCCTCGTCGAGGCCGGGTCTGGGAAACTGTTTTTT	CASSLVEAGSGKLFF
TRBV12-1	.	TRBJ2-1	TGTGCCAGAAGTAAGCGGGAGGCCCACAATGAGCAGTTCTTC	CARSKREAHNEQFF
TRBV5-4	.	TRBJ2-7	TGTGCCAGCAGCTTGGGAGACAGACCCTACGAGCAGTACTTC	CASSLGDRPYEQYF
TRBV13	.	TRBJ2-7	TGTGCCAGCAGCTTAGCGGGAGCATACGAGCAGTACTTC	CASSLAGAYEQYF
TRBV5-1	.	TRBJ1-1	TGCGCCAGCAGCTTGGCCCAACAGGGAATGACTGAAGCTTTCTTT	CASSLAQQGMTEAFF
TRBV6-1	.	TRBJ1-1	TGTGCCAGCAGTGAAGGTGCGGGGAACACTGAAGCTTTCTTT	CASSEGAGNTEAFF
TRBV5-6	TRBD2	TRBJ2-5	TGTGCCAGCAGCTTGGTGACTAGCGGGGGGCTCCTCCAAGAGACCCAGTACTTC	CASSLVTSGGLLQETQYF
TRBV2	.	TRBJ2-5	TGTGCCAGCAGCGGAGAAGAGACCCAGTACTTC	CASSGEETQYF
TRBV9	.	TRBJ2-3	TGTGCCAGCAGCGCCGGACGAACTAGCTCCGATACGCAGTATTTT	CASSAGRTSSDTQYF
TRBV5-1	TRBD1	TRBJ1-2	TGCGCCAGCAGCTTGCAGGACAGGGATGGCTACACCTTC	CASSLQDRDGYTF
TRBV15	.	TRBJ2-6	TGTGCCACCAGCAGAGATGAGCACAGGTACTCTGGGGCCAACGTCCTGACTTTC	CATSRDEHRYSGANVLTF
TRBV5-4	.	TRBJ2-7	TGTGCCAGCAGCTTCTCTAGCACCGCCTACGAGCAGTACTTC	CASSFSSTAYEQYF
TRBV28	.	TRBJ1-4	TGTGCCAGCAGCCTCCAGGACAAAATGCGAAAACTGTTTTTT	CASSLQDKMRKLFF
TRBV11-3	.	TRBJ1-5	TGTGCCAGCAGCTTAGATCCCATACGCCGGAGATTTTTAAATCAGCCCCAGCATTTT	CASSLDPIRRRFLNQPQHF
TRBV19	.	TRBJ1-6	TGTGCCAGTAGTATAGATGGTCGCGGGGGGCTTAATTCACCCCTCCACTTT	CASSIDGRGGLNSPLHF
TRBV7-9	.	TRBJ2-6	TGTGCCAGCAGCTTAAGCCAGGGGCTCGGTGGGGCCAACGTCCTGACTTTC	CASSLSQGLGGANVLTF
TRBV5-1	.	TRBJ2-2	TGCGCCAGCAGCTTGGTTCAGGGTTCTAGCACCGGGGAGCTGTTTTTT	CASSLVQGSSTGELFF
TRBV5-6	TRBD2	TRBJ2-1	TGTGCCAGCAGCAGGGAGGGCCGGTACAATGAGCAGTTCTTC	CASSREGRYNEQFF
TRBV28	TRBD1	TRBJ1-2	TGTGCCAGCAGTTCGTCGGGACAGGGGGATTATGGCTACACCTTC	CASSSSGQGDYGYTF
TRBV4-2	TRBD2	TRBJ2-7	TGTGCCAGCAGCCAAGTGGGGAGGGCAGCTTTCTACGAGCAGTACTTC	CASSQVGRAAFYEQYF
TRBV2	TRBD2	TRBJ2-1	TGTGCCAGCAGTAAGACTAGCCCCGAGCAGTTCTTC	CASSKTSPEQFF
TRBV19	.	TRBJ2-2	TGTGCCAGTAGTATTAGCGGAAGGAACACCGGGGAGCTGTTTTTT	CASSISGRNTGELFF
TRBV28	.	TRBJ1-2	TGTGCCAGCAAACGACAGGAGTCGTACTATGGCTACACCTTC	CASKRQESYYGYTF
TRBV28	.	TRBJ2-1	TGTGCCAGCAGTGGAGACAGGGGAGGGTCCTACAATGAGCAGTTCTTC	CASSGDRGGSYNEQFF
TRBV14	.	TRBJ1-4	TGTGCCAGCAGCTCCTGGGCGGGTGCTAATGAAAAACTGTTTTTT	CASSSWAGANEKLFF
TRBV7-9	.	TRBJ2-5	TGTGCCAGCAGCCCCGGTCAGACCCAGTACTTC	CASSPGQTQYF
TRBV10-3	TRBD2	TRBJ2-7	TGTGCCATCAGTCGGGGAGGGAATTATGACGAGCAGTACTTC	CAISRGGNYDEQYF
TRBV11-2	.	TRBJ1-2	TGTGCCAGCAGCTTAGCAGGGTCCGGGCAGAACTATGGCTACACCTTC	CASSLAGSGQNYGYTF
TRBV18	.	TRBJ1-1	TGTGCCAGCTCCCCCCTGACAAATGAAGCTTTCTTT	CASSPLTNEAFF
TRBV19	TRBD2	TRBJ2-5	TGTGCCAGTAGTATATCGAGCGGGAGGACTCAAGAGACCCAGTACTTC	CASSISSGRTQETQYF
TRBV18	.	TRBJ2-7	TGTGCCAGCTCACCAATGGACACTATATTCTCCTACGAGCAGTACTTC	CASSPMDTIFSYEQYF
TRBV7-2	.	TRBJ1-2	TGTGCCAGCAGCTTAAAACAGAACTATGGCTACACCTTC	CASSLKQNYGYTF
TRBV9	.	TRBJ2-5	TGTGCCAGCAGCGTTGGGAGTTCCCCGGGAGAGACCCAGTACTTC	CASSVGSSPGETQYF
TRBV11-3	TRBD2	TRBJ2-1	TGTGCCAGCAGCCCGGGGGGGCTAGCGCTCTACAATGAGCAGTTCTTC	CASSPGGLALYNEQFF
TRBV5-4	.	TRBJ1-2	TGTGCCAGCAGCAGACCTGACAGGAGAACAAACTATGGCTACACCTTC	CASSRPDRRTNYGYTF
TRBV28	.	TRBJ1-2	TGTGCCAGCAGTTTCCGGGGCTATGGCTACACCTTC	CASSFRGYGYTF
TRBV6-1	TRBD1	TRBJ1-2	TGTGCCAGCAGTGAGAGAAAGACAGGGGACTATGGCTACACCTTC	CASSERKTGDYGYTF
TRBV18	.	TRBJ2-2	TGTGCCAGCTCACCACCCAGGGTTACCGGGGAGCTGTTTTTT	CASSPPRVTGELFF
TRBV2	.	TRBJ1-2	TGTGCCAGCAGTGAAGGGTCAACTTCTAACTATGGCTACACCTTC	CASSEGSTSNYGYTF
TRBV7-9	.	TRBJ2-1	TGTGCCAGCAGCTTAGCAGTGGCGGCAGGGCTTGAGCAGTTCTTC	CASSLAVAAGLEQFF
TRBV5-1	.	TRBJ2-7	TGCGCCAGCAGCTCACAGACCGGGGAGGACGAGCAGTACTTC	CASSSQTGEDEQYF
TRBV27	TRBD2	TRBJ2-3	TGTGCCAGCAGTTCCCAGGCTAGCGGGAGGGTCACAGATACGCAGTATTTT	CASSSQASGRVTDTQYF
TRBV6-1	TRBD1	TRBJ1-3	TGTGCCAGCAGCCTGGACAGGCTAAGGGAAAACACCATATATTTT	CASSLDRLRENTIYF
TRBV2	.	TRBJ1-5	TGTGCCAGCAGGTTCGGGGTCGCCAATCGGCCCCAGCATTTT	CASRFGVANRPQHF
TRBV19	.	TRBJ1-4	TGTGCCAGTAGTAAAGAGGTCAGGCTCCATCGGGAAAAACTGTTTTTT	CASSKEVRLHREKLFF
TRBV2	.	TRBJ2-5	TGTGCCAGCAACTTCGGGATCGAGAAAGAGACCCAGTACTTC	CASNFGIEKETQYF
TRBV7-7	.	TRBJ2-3	TGTGCTAGCAGCTTAGAATTCGGCTCAGGGCGCGATACGCAGTATTTT	CASSLEFGSGRDTQYF
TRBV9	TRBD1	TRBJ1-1	TGTGCCAGCAGCCCGGGACAGGGGGGTTCGAACACTGAAGCTTTCTTT	CASSPGQGGSNTEAFF
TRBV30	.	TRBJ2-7	TGTGCCTGGAGAATCCAAAAGTATGGGAGCTCCTACGAGCAGTACTTC	CAWRIQKYGSSYEQYF
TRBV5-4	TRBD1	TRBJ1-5	TGTGCCAGCAGTCAGGGGGGTACGACTCAGCCCCAGCATTTT	CASSQGGTTQPQHF